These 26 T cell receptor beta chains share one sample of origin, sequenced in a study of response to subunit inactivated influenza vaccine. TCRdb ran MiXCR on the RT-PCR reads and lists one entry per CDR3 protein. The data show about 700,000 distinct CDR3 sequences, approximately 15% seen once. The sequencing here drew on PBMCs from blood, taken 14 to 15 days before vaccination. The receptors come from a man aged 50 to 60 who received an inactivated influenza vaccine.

The CDR3 DNA reads TGTGCCAGCAGCCTGGGACTAGCGGGAGGGCGTGTCGGGGAGCTGTTTTTT. This sequence encodes CASSLGLAGGRVGELFF. V is TRBV3-1 and J is TRBJ2-2; 16 nucleotides line up with TRBD2. The V gene end was trimmed by 4 bases and the J gene end by 7 bases; junction bases not matched to a gene: 6. CDR3 size: 17 residues. The V gene's germline CDR1 is LGHDT and CDR2 YNNKEL (reference sequence).

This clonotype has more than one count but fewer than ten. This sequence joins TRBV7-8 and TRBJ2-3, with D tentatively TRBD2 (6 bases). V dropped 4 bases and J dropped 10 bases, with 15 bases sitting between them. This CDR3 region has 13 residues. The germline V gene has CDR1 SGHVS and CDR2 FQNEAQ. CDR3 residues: CASSSPGERAQYF. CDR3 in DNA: TGTGCCAGCAGCTCCCCGGGGGAAAGGGCGCAGTATTTT.

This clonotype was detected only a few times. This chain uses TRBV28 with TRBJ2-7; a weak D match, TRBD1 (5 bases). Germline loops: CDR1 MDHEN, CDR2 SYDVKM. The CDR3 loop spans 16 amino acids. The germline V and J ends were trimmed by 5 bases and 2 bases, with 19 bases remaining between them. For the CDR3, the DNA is TGTGCCAGCAGTACCAGACAGCAAAGACACCCCTACGAGCAGTACTTC. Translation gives CASSTRQQRHPYEQYF. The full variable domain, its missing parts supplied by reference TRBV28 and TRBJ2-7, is DVKVTQSSRYLVKRTGEKVFLECVQDMDHENMFWYRQDPGLGLRLIYFSYDVKMKEKGDIPEGYSVSREKKERFSLILESASTNQTSMYLCASSTRQQRHPYEQYFGPGTRLTVT.

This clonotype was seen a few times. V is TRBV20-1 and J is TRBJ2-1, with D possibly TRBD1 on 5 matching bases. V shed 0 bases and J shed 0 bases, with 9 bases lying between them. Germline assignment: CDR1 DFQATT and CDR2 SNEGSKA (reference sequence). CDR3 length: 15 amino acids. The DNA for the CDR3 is TGCAGTGCTAGAGACCAGGGAACCTCCTACAATGAGCAGTTCTTC. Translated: CSARDQGTSYNEQFF.

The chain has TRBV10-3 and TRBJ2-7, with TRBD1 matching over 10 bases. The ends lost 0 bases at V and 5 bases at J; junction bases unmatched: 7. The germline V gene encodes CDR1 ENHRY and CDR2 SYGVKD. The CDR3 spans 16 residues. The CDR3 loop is CAISESRDRGTHEQYF. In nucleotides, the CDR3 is TGTGCCATCAGTGAGTCGAGGGACAGGGGTACCCACGAGCAGTACTTC.

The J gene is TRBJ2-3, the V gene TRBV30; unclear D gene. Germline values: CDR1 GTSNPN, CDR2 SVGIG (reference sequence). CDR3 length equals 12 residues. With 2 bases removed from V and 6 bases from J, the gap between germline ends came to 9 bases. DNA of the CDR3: TGTGCCTGGAGTCTCTCTTGGGATACGCAGTATTTT. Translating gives CAWSLSWDTQYF. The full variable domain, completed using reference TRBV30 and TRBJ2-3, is SQTIHQWPATLVQPVGSPLSLECTVEGTSNPNLYWYRQAAGRGLQLLFYSVGIGQISSEVPQNLSASRPQDRQFILSSKKLLLSDSGFYLCAWSLSWDTQYFGPGTRLTVL.

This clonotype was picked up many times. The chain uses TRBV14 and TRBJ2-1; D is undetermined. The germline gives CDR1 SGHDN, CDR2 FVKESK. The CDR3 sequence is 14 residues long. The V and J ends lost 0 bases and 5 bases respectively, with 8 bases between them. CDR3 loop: CASSQDPGNNEQFF. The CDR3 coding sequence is TGTGCCAGCAGCCAAGATCCAGGAAACAATGAGCAGTTCTTC. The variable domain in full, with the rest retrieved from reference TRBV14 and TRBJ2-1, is EAGVTQFPSHSVIEKGQTVTLRCDPISGHDNLYWYRRVMGKEIKFLLHFVKESKQDESGMPNNRFLAERTGGTYSTLKVQPAELEDSGVYFCASSQDPGNNEQFFGPGTRLTVL.

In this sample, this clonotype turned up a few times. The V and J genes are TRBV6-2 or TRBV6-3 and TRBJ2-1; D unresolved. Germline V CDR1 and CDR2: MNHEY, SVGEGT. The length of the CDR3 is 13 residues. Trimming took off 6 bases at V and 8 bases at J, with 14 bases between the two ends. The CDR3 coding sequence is TGTGCCAGCAGCCCAAGGAGAGACGATGAGCAGTTCTTC. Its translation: CASSPRRDDEQFF.

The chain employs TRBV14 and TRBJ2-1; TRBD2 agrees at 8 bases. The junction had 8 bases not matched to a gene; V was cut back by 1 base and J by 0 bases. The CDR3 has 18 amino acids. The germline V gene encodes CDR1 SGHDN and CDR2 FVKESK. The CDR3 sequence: CASSQGLERESSYNEQFF. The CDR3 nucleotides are TGTGCCAGCAGCCAAGGTTTGGAGCGGGAGAGCTCCTACAATGAGCAGTTCTTC.

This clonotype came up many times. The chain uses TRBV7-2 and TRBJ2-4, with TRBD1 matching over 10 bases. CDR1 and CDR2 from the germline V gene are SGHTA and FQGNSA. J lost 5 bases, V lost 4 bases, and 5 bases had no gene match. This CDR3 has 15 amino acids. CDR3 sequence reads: CASSSGQGSQNIQYF. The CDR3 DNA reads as TGTGCCAGCAGCTCGGGACAGGGGTCCCAAAACATTCAGTACTTC.

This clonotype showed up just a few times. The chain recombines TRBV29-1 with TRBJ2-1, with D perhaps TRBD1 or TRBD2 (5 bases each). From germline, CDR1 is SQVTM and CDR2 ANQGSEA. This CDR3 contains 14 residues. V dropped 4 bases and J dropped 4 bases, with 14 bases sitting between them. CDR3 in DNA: TGCAGCGTTGGCGTAAGGGGCGGGTACAATGAGCAGTTCTTC. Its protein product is CSVGVRGGYNEQFF.

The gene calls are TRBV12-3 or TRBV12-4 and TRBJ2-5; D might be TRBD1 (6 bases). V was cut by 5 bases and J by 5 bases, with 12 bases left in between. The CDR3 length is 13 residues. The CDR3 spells CASSGSQGETQYF. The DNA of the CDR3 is TGTGCCAGCAGTGGGTCGCAGGGGGAGACCCAGTACTTC.

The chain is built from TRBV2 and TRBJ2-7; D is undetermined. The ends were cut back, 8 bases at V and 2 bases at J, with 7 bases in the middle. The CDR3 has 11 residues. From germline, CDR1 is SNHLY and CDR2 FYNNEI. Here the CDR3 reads CASELTYEQYF. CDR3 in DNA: TGTGCCAGCGAACTTACCTACGAGCAGTACTTC.

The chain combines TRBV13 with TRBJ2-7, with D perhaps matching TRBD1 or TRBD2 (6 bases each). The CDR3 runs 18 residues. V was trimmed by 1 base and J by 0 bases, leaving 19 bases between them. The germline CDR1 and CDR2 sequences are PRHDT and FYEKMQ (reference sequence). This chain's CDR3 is CASSLVQRGGSSSYEQYF. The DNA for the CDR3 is TGTGCCAGCAGCTTAGTCCAGAGAGGGGGGTCGAGCTCCTACGAGCAGTACTTC. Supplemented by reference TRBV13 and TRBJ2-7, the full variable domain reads AAGVIQSPRHLIKEKRETATLKCYPIPRHDTVYWYQQGPGQDPQFLISFYEKMQSDKGSIPDRFSAQQFSDYHSELNMSSLELGDSALYFCASSLVQRGGSSSYEQYFGPGTRLTVT.

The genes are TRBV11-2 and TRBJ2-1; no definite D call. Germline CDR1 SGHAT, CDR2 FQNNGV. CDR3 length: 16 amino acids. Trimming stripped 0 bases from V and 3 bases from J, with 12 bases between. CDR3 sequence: CASSLDLGSFYNEQFF. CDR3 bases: TGTGCCAGCAGCTTAGATCTAGGTAGTTTCTACAATGAGCAGTTCTTC.

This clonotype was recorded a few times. The CDR3 protein is CASSPPLNPYEQYF. The CDR3 nucleotides read TGTGCCAGCTCACCCCCCCTGAACCCCTACGAGCAGTACTTC. The chain recombines TRBV18 with TRBJ2-7; D ambiguous. The germline CDR1 and CDR2 sequences are KGHSH and LQKENI. V was trimmed by 3 bases and J by 2 bases, leaving 11 bases between them. The length of the CDR3 is 14 residues.

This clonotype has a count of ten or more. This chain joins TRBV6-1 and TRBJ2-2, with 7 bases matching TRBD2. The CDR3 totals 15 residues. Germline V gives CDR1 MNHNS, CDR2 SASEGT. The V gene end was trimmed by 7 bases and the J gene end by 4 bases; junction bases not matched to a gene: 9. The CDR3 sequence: CASTGGGESTGELFF. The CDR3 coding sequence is TGTGCCAGCACTGGGGGGGGGGAGAGCACCGGGGAGCTGTTTTTT.

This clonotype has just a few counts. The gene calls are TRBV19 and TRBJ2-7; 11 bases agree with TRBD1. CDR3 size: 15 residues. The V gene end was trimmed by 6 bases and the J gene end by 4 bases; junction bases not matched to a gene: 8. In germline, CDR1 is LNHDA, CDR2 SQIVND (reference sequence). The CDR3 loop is CASSAWTGGEYEQYF. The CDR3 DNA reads TGTGCCAGTAGCGCCTGGACAGGGGGCGAGTACGAGCAGTACTTC. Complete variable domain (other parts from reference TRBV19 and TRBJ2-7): DGGITQSPKYLFRKEGQNVTLSCEQNLNHDAMYWYRQDPGQGLRLIYYSQIVNDFQKGDIAEGYSVSREKKESFPLTVTSAQKNPTAFYLCASSAWTGGEYEQYFGPGTRLTVT.

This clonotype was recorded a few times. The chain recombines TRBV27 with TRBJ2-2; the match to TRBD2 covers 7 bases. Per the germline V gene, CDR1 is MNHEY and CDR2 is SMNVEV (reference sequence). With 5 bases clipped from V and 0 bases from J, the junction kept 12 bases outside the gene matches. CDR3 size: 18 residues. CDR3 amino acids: CASSRQYLAASNTGELFF. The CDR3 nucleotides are TGTGCCAGCAGTCGACAGTACCTAGCGGCCTCGAACACCGGGGAGCTGTTTTTT.

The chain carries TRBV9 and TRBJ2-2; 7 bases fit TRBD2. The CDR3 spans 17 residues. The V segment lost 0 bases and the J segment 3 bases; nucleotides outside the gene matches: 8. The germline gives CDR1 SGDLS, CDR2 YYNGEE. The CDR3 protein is CASSVGGGPGHTGELFF. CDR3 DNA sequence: TGTGCCAGCAGCGTAGGGGGGGGACCCGGGCACACCGGGGAGCTGTTTTTT.

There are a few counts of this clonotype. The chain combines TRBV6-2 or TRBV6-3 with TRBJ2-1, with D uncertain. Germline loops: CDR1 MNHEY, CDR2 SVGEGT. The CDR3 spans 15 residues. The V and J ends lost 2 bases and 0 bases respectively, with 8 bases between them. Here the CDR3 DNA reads TGTGCCAGCAGTTACGATCGGCTCTCCTACAATGAGCAGTTCTTC. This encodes CASSYDRLSYNEQFF.

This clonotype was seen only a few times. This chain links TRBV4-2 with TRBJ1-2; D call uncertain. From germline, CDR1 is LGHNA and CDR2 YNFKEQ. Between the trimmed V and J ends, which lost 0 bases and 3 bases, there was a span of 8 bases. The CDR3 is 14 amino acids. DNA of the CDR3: TGTGCCAGCAGCCAAGAGGCCAGAGACTATGGCTACACCTTC. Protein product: CASSQEARDYGYTF.

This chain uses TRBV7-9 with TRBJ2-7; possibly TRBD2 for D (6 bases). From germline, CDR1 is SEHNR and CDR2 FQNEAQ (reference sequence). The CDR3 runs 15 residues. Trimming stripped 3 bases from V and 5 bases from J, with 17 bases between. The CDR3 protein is CASSFGTLRVNEQYF. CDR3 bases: TGTGCCAGCAGCTTTGGGACTCTGCGGGTGAACGAGCAGTACTTC.

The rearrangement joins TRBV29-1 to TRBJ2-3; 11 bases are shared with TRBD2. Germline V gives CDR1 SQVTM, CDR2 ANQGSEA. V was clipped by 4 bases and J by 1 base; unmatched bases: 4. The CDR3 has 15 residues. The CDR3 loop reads CSVGTGLAGTDTQYF. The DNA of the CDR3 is TGCAGCGTTGGGACGGGACTAGCGGGCACAGATACGCAGTATTTT.

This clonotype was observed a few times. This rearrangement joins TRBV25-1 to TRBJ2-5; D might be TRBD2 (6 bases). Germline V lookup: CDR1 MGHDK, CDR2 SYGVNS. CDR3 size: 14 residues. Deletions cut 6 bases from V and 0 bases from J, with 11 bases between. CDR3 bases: TGTGCCAGCAGCTGGGGGGAGTACCAAGAGACCCAGTACTTC. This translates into CASSWGEYQETQYF.

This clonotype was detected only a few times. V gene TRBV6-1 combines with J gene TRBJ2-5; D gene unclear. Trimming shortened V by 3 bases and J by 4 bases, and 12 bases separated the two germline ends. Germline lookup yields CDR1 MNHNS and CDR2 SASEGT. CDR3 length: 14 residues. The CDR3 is CASSDRLARETQYF. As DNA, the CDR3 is TGTGCCAGCAGTGACCGATTGGCGAGAGAGACCCAGTACTTC.